These T cell receptor beta chains were read from a single sample in a study of Ad26.COV2.S vaccination and SARS-CoV-2 variants. Here immunoSEQ multiplex PCR was the method, and the copy in TCRdb shows in-frame clones only, minus some. The sample consists of about 410,000 clones, 89% of them appearing once. The specimen comprised peripheral blood, sampled in a trial of Ad26.COV2.S vaccine versus placebo. These receptors were taken from a person between 18 and 65 years old who received the Ad26.COV2.S COVID-19 vaccine or a placebo. Each CDR3 is given with its conserved first and last residue. Fields, in order: J gene, V gene, CDR3 protein.

J gene: TRBJ2-2
V gene: TRBV7-2
CDR3 protein: CASSQRKLTGELFF

J gene: TRBJ2-5
V gene: TRBV19
CDR3 protein: CASSIGWGPQETQYF

J gene: TRBJ1-2
V gene: TRBV9
CDR3 protein: CASSPWTGVSDYGYTF

J gene: TRBJ2-3
V gene: TRBV27
CDR3 protein: CASTELAGGTDTQYF

J gene: TRBJ2-7
V gene: TRBV5-6
CDR3 protein: CASSLAGQGSSYEQYF

J gene: TRBJ2-7
V gene: TRBV4-2
CDR3 protein: CASSQGGYEQYF

J gene: TRBJ2-7
V gene: TRBV9
CDR3 protein: CASSVVASGIMEQYF

J gene: TRBJ2-4
V gene: TRBV19
CDR3 protein: CASSKDRAGAKNIQYF

J gene: TRBJ2-4
V gene: TRBV19
CDR3 protein: CASGRGGNIQYF

J gene: TRBJ1-2
V gene: TRBV20-1
CDR3 protein: CSGEGDYGYTF

J gene: TRBJ1-3
V gene: TRBV5-1
CDR3 protein: CASSLPGDANTIYF

J gene: TRBJ1-4
V gene: TRBV2
CDR3 protein: CASGETASTNEKLFF

J gene: TRBJ1-1
V gene: TRBV19
CDR3 protein: CASSGRDAEAFF

J gene: TRBJ2-7
V gene: TRBV30
CDR3 protein: CAWSSYSDEQYF

J gene: TRBJ2-7
V gene: TRBV4-1
CDR3 protein: CASSQDRAGQGLNEQYF

J gene: TRBJ1-3
V gene: TRBV4-1
CDR3 protein: CASSQDPTFGNTIYF

J gene: TRBJ1-1
V gene: TRBV5-6
CDR3 protein: CASGVGGTEAFF

J gene: TRBJ2-7
V gene: TRBV28
CDR3 protein: CASSFDRVRSYEQYF

J gene: TRBJ1-6
V gene: TRBV7-9
CDR3 protein: CASSLGAAGGGRNSPLHF

J gene: TRBJ2-1
V gene: TRBV27
CDR3 protein: CASSRFSGSSVNEQFF

J gene: TRBJ1-5
V gene: TRBV5-1
CDR3 protein: CASSFGTGGYEPQHF

J gene: TRBJ1-2
V gene: TRBV12-3/TRBV12-4
CDR3 protein: CASSPDRGYGYTF

J gene: TRBJ2-1
V gene: TRBV20-1
CDR3 protein: CSAYLGNEQFF

J gene: TRBJ1-3
V gene: TRBV2
CDR3 protein: CASKPGRRVFSSGNTIYF

J gene: TRBJ2-3
V gene: TRBV28
CDR3 protein: CASTTPPDTQYF

J gene: TRBJ2-7
V gene: TRBV30
CDR3 protein: CAWSVTTFGEQYF

J gene: TRBJ1-5
V gene: TRBV19
CDR3 protein: CASSRGTGGRGNQPQHF

J gene: TRBJ1-2
V gene: TRBV5-1
CDR3 protein: CASSLGTANYGYTF

J gene: TRBJ1-1
V gene: TRBV2
CDR3 protein: CASSEEGMVNTEAFF

J gene: TRBJ1-2
V gene: TRBV29-1
CDR3 protein: CSVVQNYGYTF

J gene: TRBJ2-7
V gene: TRBV27
CDR3 protein: CASSLGAGGGYEQYF

J gene: TRBJ2-5
V gene: TRBV28
CDR3 protein: CASSLSLGAQYF

J gene: TRBJ2-2
V gene: TRBV9
CDR3 protein: CASSAPLAGDRSGELFF

J gene: TRBJ2-7
V gene: TRBV29-1
CDR3 protein: CSGVQGNEQYF

J gene: TRBJ2-7
V gene: TRBV10-3
CDR3 protein: CAISERQSYRGPSYEQYF

J gene: TRBJ2-5
V gene: TRBV28
CDR3 protein: CASSWSGKETQYF

J gene: TRBJ2-3
V gene: TRBV7-9
CDR3 protein: CASSLDGGGTDTQYF

J gene: TRBJ1-5
V gene: TRBV28
CDR3 protein: CASSYLTRGNQPQHF

J gene: TRBJ2-7
V gene: TRBV6-5
CDR3 protein: CAVNSYEQYF

J gene: TRBJ1-4
V gene: TRBV3-1/TRBV3-2
CDR3 protein: CASSQATNEKLFF

J gene: TRBJ2-5
V gene: TRBV6-1
CDR3 protein: CASSDPGVTGETQYF

J gene: TRBJ1-1
V gene: TRBV18
CDR3 protein: CASSPPGMGAGNTEAFF

J gene: TRBJ2-1
V gene: TRBV19
CDR3 protein: CASTVEGVTYNEQFF

J gene: TRBJ2-7
V gene: TRBV7-9
CDR3 protein: CASSWGTDEQYF

J gene: TRBJ2-1
V gene: TRBV19
CDR3 protein: CASSRGGVSYNEQFF

J gene: TRBJ2-7
V gene: TRBV11-1
CDR3 protein: CASSPNSYEQYF

J gene: TRBJ1-5
V gene: TRBV24-1
CDR3 protein: CATSGTIGNQPQHF

J gene: TRBJ2-3
V gene: TRBV10-3
CDR3 protein: CAISALKGHRNTDTQYF

J gene: TRBJ1-3
V gene: TRBV11-3
CDR3 protein: CASSFQGRNTIYF

J gene: TRBJ2-6
V gene: TRBV11-2
CDR3 protein: CASSSGLASGANVLTF

J gene: TRBJ1-5
V gene: TRBV7-2
CDR3 protein: CASSLWPAYNQPQHF

J gene: TRBJ2-5
V gene: TRBV5-1
CDR3 protein: CASRRGTEETQYF

J gene: TRBJ1-4
V gene: TRBV6-1
CDR3 protein: CASRAPGSAGKLFF

J gene: TRBJ2-7
V gene: TRBV29-1
CDR3 protein: CSVYRQGAQEQYF

J gene: TRBJ2-1
V gene: TRBV5-4
CDR3 protein: CASSSRTSGTGDEQFF

J gene: TRBJ1-5
V gene: TRBV7-9
CDR3 protein: CASGLGQPQHF

J gene: TRBJ1-1
V gene: TRBV7-6
CDR3 protein: CASSLGQGQTEAFF

J gene: TRBJ2-2
V gene: TRBV28
CDR3 protein: CASRTSTGELFF

J gene: TRBJ1-5
V gene: TRBV19
CDR3 protein: CARGRGGECQPQHF